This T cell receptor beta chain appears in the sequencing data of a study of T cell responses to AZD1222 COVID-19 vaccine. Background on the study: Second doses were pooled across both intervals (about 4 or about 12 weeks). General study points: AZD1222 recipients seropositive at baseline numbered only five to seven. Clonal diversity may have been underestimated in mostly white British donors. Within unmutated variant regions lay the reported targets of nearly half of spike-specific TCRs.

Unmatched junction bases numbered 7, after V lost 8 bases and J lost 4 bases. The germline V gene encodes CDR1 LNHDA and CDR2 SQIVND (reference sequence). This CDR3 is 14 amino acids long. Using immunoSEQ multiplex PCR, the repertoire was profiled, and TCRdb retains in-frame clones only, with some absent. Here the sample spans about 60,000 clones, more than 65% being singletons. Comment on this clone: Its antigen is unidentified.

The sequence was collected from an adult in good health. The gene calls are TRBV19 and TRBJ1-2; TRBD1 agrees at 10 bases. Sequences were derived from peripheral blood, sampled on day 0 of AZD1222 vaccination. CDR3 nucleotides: TGTGCCAGTGGGGGGACAGGGGATCGCTATGGCTACACCTTC. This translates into CASGGTGDRYGYTF.